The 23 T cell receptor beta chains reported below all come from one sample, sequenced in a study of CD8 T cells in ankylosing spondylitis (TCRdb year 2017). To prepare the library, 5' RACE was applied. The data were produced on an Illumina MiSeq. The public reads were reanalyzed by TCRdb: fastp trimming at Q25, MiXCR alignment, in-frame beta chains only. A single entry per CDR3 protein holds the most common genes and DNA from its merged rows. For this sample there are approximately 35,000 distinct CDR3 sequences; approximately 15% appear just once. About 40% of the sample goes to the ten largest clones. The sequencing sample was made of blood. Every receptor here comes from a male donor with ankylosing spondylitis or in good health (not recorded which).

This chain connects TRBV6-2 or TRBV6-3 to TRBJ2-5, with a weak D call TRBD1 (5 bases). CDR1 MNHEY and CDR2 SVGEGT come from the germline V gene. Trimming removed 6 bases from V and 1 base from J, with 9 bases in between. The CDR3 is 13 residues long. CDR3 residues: CASRQEIQETQYF. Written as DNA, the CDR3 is TGTGCCAGCAGACAGGAGATCCAAGAGACCCAGTACTTC.

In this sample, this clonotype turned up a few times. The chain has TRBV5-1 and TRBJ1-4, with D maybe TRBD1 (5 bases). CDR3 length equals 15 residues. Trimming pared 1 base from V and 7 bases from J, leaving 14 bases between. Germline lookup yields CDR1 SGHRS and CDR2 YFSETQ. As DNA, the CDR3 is TGCGCCAGCAGCTTGAATTCAGGGTCGGTTGAAAAACTGTTTTTT. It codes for CASSLNSGSVEKLFF.

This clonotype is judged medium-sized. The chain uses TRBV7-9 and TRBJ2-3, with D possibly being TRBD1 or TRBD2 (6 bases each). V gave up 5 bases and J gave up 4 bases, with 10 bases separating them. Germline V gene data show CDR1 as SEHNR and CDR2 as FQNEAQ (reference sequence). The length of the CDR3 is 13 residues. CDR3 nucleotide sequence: TGTGCCAGCAGCCCTCGGGGGCCAGATACGCAGTATTTT. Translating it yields CASSPRGPDTQYF.

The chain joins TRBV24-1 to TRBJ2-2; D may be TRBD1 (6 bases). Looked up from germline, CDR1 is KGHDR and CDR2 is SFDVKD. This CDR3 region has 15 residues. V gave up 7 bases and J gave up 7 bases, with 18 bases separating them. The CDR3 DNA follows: TGTGCCACCAGAGCCGACGGACAGCGCAACGGGGAGCTGTTTTTT. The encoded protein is CATRADGQRNGELFF.

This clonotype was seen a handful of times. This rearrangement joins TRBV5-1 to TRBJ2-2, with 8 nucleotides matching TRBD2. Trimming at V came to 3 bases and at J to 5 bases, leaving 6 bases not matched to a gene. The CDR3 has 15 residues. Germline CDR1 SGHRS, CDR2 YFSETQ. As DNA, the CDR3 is TGCGCCAGCAGCTCCGGGAGGGCCTTAACCGGGGAGCTGTTTTTT. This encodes CASSSGRALTGELFF.

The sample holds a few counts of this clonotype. This CDR3 is CASSVGGGETEAFF. The DNA of the CDR3 is TGTGCCAGCAGCGTAGGGGGCGGGGAAACTGAAGCTTTCTTT. The chain combines TRBV9 with TRBJ1-1, with TRBD1 as a possible D gene (5 bases). Germline V gene sequence: CDR1 SGDLS, CDR2 YYNGEE. V was trimmed by 0 bases and J by 5 bases, leaving 11 bases between them. The CDR3 has 14 amino acids.

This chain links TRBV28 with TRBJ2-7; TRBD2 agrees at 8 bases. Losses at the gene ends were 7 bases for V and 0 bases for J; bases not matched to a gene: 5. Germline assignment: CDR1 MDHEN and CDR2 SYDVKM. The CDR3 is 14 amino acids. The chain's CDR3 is CASIPGGPSYEQYF. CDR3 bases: TGTGCCAGCATCCCGGGAGGGCCCTCCTACGAGCAGTACTTC.

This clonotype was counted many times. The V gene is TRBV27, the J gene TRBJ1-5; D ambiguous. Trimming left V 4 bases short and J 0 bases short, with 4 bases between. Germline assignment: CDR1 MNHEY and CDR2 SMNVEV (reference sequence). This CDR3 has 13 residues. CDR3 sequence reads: CASSWGSNQPQHF. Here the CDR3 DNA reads TGTGCCAGCAGTTGGGGTAGCAATCAGCCCCAGCATTTT.

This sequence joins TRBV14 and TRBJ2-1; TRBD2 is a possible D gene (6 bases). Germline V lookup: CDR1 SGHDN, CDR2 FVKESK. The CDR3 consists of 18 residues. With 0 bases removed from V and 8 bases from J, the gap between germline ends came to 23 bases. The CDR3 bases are TGTGCCAGCAGCCAAGAAAGATTAGGGCCCGGGGGAGGCGATGAGCAGTTCTTC. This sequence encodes CASSQERLGPGGGDEQFF.

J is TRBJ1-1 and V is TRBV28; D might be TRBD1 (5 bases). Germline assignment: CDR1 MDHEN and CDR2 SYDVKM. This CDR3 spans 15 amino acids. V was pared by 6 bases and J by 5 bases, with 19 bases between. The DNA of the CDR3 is TGTGCCAGCAGGCCAGAGGAGGGGTTTTGGACTGAAGCTTTCTTT. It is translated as CASRPEEGFWTEAFF.

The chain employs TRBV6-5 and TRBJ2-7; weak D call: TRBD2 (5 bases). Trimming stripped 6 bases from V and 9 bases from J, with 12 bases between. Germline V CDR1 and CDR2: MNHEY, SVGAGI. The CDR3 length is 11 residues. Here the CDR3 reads CASSPGGRQYF. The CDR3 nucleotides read TGTGCCAGCAGCCCGGGCGGGCGGCAGTACTTC.

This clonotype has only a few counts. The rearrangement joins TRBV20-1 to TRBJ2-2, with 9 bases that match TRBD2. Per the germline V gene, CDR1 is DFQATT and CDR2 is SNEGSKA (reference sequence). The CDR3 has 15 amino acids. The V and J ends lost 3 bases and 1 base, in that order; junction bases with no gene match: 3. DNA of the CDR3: TGCAGTGCTAGTAGCGGGGGAGGGAACACCGGGGAGCTGTTTTTT. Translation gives CSASSGGGNTGELFF.

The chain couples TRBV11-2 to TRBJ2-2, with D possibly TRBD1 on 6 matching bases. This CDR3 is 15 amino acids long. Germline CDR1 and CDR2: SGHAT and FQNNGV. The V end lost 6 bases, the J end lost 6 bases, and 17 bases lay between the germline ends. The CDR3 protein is CASRRGGGLAGELFF. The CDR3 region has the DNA TGTGCCAGCAGAAGAGGGGGTGGTTTAGCCGGGGAGCTGTTTTTT.

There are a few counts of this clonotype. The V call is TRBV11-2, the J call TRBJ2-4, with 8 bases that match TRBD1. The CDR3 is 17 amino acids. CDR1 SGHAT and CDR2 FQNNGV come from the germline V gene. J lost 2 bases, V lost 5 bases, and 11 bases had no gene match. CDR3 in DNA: TGTGCCAGCAGCCTCATTAGGACAGGGTTTACCAAAAACATTCAGTACTTC. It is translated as CASSLIRTGFTKNIQYF.

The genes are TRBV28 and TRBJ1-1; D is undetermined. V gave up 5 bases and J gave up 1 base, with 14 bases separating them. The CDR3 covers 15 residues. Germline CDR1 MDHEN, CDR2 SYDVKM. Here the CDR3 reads CASSPRTQRNTEAFF. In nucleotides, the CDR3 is TGTGCCAGCAGTCCCCGGACTCAAAGGAACACTGAAGCTTTCTTT.

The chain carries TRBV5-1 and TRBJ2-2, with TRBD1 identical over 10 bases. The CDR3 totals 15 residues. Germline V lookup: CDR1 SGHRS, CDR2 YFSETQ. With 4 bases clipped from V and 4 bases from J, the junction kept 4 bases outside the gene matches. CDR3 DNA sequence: TGCGCCAGCAGCCAAGGGACAGGGGTCACCGGGGAGCTGTTTTTT. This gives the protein CASSQGTGVTGELFF.

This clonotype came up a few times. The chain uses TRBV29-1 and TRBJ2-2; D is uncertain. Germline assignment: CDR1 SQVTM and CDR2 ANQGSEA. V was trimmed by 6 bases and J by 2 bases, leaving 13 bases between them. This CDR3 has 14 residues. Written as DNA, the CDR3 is TGCAGCGTCCCGAGCCGGAGCAACACCGGGGAGCTGTTTTTT. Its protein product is CSVPSRSNTGELFF.

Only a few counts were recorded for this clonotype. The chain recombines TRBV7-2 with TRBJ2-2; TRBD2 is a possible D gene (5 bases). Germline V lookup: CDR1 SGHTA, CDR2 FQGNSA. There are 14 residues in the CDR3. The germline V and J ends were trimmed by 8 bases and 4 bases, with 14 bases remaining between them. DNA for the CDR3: TGTGCCAGCGGACGCGGGTCCAGCACCGGGGAGCTGTTTTTT. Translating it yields CASGRGSSTGELFF.

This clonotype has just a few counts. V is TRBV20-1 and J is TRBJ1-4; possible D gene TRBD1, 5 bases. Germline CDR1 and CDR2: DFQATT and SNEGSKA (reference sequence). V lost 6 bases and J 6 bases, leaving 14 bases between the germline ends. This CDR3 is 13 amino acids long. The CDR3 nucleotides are TGCAGTGCCAGAATGGGACCGGATGAAAAACTGTTTTTT. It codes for CSARMGPDEKLFF.

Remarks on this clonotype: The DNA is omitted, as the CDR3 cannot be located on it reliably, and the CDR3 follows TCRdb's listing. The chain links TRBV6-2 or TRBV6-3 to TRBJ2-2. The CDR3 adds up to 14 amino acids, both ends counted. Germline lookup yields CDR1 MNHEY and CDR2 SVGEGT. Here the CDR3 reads CASSSSLGTGELFF.

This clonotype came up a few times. CDR3 protein: CASSLGVGRSNEQFF. The CDR3 region has the DNA TGTGCCAGCAGCTTGGGGGTTGGGAGAAGCAATGAGCAGTTCTTC. V usage is TRBV5-5 and J usage is TRBJ2-1; maybe TRBD2 (5 bases). Trimming cost V 0 bases and J 6 bases, with 13 bases left between them. Germline V gene sequence: CDR1 SGHKS, CDR2 YYEKEE (reference sequence). The CDR3 contains 15 residues.

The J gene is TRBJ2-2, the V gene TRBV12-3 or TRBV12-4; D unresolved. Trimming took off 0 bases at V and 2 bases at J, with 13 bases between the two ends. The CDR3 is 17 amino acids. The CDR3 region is CASSLAGGLLNTGELFF. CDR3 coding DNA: TGTGCCAGCAGTTTAGCGGGTGGCCTCCTTAACACCGGGGAGCTGTTTTTT.

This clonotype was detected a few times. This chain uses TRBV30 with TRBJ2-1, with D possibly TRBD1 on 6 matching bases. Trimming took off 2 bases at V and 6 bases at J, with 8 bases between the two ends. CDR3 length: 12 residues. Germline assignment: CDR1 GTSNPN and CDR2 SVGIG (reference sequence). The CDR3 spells CAWSIGGNEQFF. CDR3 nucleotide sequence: TGTGCCTGGAGTATAGGGGGCAATGAGCAGTTCTTC.